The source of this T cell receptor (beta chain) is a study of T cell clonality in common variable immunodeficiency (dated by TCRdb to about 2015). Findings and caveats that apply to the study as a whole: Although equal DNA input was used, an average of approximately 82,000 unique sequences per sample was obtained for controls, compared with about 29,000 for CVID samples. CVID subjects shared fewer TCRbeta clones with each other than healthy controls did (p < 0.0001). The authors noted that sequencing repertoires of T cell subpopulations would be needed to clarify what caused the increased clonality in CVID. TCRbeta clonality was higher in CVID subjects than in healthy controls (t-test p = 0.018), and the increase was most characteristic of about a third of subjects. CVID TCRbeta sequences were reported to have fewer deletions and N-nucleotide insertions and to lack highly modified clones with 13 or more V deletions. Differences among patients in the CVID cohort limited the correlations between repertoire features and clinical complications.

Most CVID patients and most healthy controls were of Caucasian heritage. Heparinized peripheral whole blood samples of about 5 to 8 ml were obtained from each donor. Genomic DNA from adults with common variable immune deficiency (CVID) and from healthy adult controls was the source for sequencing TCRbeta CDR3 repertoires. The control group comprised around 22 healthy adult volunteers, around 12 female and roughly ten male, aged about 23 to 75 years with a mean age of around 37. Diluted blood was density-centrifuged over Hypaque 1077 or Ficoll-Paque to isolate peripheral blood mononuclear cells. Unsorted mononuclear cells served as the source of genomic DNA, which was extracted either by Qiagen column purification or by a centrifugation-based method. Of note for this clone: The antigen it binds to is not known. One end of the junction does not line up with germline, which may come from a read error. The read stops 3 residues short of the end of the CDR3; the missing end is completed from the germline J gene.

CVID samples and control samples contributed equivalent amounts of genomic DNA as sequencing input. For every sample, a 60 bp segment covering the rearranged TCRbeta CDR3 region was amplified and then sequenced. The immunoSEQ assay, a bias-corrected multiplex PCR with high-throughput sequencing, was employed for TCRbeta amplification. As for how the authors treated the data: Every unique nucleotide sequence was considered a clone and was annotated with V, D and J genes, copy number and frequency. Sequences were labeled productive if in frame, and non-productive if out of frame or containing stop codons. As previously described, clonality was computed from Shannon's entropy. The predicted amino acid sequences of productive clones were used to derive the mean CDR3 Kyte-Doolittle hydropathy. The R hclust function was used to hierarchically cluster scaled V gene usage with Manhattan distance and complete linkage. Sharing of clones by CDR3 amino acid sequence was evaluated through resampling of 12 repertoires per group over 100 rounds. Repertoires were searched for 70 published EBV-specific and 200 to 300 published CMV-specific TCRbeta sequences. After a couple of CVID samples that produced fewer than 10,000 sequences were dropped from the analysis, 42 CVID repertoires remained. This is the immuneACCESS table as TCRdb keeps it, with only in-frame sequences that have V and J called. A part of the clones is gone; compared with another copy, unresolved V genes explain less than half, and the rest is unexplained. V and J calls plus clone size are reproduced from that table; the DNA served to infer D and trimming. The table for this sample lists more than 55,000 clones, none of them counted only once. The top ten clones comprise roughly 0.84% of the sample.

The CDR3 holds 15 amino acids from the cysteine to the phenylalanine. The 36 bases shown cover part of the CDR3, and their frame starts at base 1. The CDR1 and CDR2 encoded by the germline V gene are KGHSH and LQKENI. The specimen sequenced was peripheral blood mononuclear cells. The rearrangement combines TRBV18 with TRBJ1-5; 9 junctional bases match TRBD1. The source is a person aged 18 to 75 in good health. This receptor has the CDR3 CASPPLGQGKQPQHF. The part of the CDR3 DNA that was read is TGTGCCAGCCCACCATTGGGACAGGGCAAGCAGCCC.